This note documents a single T cell receptor (beta chain) sequence. Its antigen is currently unknown. The sample is drawn from a study of cytomegalovirus exposure and HLA in healthy donors. A multiplex PCR was run with 60 Vbeta primers and 13 Jbeta primers. TCRdb's table, derived via immunoSEQ multiplex PCR, lists solely in-frame clones and lacks some. The table lists fewer than 150,000 clones, 70% to 80% of them singletons. General study results and limits: Overall, approximately 150 TCR beta chains were annotated as cytomegalovirus-associated.

With V trimmed by 2 bases and J by 1 base, 3 bases remained unmatched. The CDR3 runs to 15 residues. The germline CDR1 and CDR2 sequences are SGHNT and YYREEE (reference sequence). The gene calls are TRBV5-4 and TRBJ2-3; 8 bases map to TRBD2. Sequencing was done on a sample of PBMCs. This receptor was taken from a man between 50 and 59 years old in good health and CMV-seropositive. The CDR3 sequence: CASSLALAGTDTQYF. Here the CDR3 DNA reads TGTGCCAGCAGCTTAGCACTAGCGGGCACAGATACGCAGTATTTT.